This T cell receptor (beta chain) comes out of a study of OX40 agonist ivuxolimab in advanced cancers. In the study overall: The costimulatory receptor OX40 (CD134) was targeted by ivuxolimab, a fully human IgG2 agonistic monoclonal antibody. Of the 50 or so patients in dose escalation, around 20 had hepatocellular carcinoma, roughly 15 had melanoma, 9 had renal cell carcinoma and 9 had head and neck cancer. Intravenous ivuxolimab was administered to patients every 2 weeks at six dose levels: 0.01, 0.1, 0.3, 1.5, 3 and 10 mg/kg. Peripheral TCRbeta sequencing aimed to test whether ivuxolimab altered TCR sequence diversity and caused clonal T-cell expansion. In the dose-escalation cohort, 75% to 85% of patients were male, and the mean age was approximately 60 years with a range of about 20 to 80. Three dose-escalation patients achieved partial responses, one with hepatocellular carcinoma and two with cutaneous melanoma. Prior anti-PD-1, anti-PD-L1 or anti-CTLA-4 therapy was permitted, and 40% of dose-escalation patients had received checkpoint inhibitors. The paper covers the monotherapy dose-escalation part of the phase I ivuxolimab trial, which included N of about 50 patients.

Turning to this clone: No antigen is known for it. No much larger clone exists at a distance of one base, and base qualities are not known.

CDR1 and CDR2 are drawn from the germline V gene (reference sequence): SEHNR, FQNEAQ. V was cut back by 1 base and J by 5 bases, leaving a gap of 12 bases between them. Reading from cysteine to phenylalanine, the CDR3 counts 14 amino acids. Left in the record is the CDR3 DNA by itself, 42 bases read in frame from the first base. The trial excluded patients who had a history of autoimmune disease or who were on systemic immunosuppression. In every dose cohort, peripheral blood was drawn for TCR sequencing at baseline, cycle 4 day 1, and cycle 7 day 1. The samples were drawn from a first-in-human, open-label, multicenter phase I dose-escalation trial of ivuxolimab. The trial enrolled adults with locally advanced or metastatic head and neck squamous cell, hepatocellular, melanoma or renal cell carcinoma. Before TCR sequencing, CD4+ and CD8+ T cells were separately sorted from peripheral blood. What the authors observed across the whole study: Low levels of normalized T-cell clonal expansion were also seen in some nonresponding patients. After ivuxolimab, CD8+ T cells had more expanded clones than CD4+ T cells on average. At doses from 0.1 to 3.0 mg/kg, clonal expansion was seen in both CD4+ and CD8+ blood T cells between baseline and week 6. In partial responders in the 0.1-3.0 mg/kg groups, normalized peripheral clonal expansion was found to be among the lowest, especially among CD8+ T cells. The antigen specificity of the clonally expanded peripheral T cells was not determined.

Genomic DNA was isolated from the sorted cells so that the TCRbeta CDR3 region could be sequenced. TCRbeta CDR3 regions were sequenced using the immunoSEQ Assay. TCRdb mirrors the immuneACCESS table, restricted to in-frame sequences. Some clones are absent from its copies; in checked studies, under half trace to an unresolved V gene, and the reason for the others is unknown. This sample is represented by 8,900 or so clones; 65% to 80% of them were singletons. The top ten clones comprise under 50% of the sample. Sequencing used CD4+ or CD8+ T cells sorted from blood, obtained in a trial of the OX40 agonist ivuxolimab. The V and J genes are TRBV7-9 and TRBJ2-7; TRBD2 is a weak D gene call, 7 bases matching. This clonotype was sampled from an adult with an advanced solid tumor such as melanoma, head and neck, liver or kidney cancer. CDR3 protein: CASSLGAGADEQYF. The sequence in DNA is TGTGCCAGCAGCTTAGGTGCGGGGGCGGACGAGCAGTACTTC.